This T cell receptor beta chain was documented in a study of blood T cell repertoires in COVID-19. Overall study context: Material from acute and convalescent COVID-19 was sourced from the United States, Italy and Spain. From T cells, B-cell-depleted T cells, or PBMCs came the material, which was cDNA or gDNA.

About this clone: The junction departs from the called germline gene at one end, perhaps through a read error.

This CDR3 comprises 13 residues. Germline V gene data show CDR1 as GTSNPN and CDR2 as SVGIG (reference sequence). Original data processing: Cell counts per sample came from amplifying reference gene primers. Sequencing was performed with immunoSEQ multiplex PCR; in TCRdb, only in-frame clones are kept and a portion is missing. V, J and clone size are taken as reported in that table, and D and trimming were inferred from the DNA itself. The sample lists fewer than 150,000 clones; approximately 85% were seen once. The rearrangement joins TRBV30 to TRBJ1-2, with 7 bases lining up with TRBD1. The sequencing sample was made of peripheral blood. The clonotype originates from a human donor in a cohort sampled during active COVID-19. CDR3 coding DNA: TGTGCCGGGTCCTACAGGGGTCGTGACGCGCTCACTTTC. It yields the protein CAGSYRGRDALTF.